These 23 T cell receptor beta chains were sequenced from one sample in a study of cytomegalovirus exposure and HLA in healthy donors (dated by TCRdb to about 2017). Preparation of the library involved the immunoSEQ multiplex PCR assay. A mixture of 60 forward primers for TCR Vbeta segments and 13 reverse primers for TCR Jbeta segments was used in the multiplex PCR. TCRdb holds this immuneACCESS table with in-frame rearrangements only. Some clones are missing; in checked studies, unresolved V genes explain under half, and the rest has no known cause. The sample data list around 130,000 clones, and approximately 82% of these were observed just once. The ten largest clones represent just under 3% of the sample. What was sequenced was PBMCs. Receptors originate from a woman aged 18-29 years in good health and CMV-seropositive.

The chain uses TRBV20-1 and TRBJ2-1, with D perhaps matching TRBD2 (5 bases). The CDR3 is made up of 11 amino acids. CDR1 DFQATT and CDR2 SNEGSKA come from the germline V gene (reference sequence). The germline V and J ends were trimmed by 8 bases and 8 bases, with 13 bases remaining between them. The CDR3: CSPKEGYEQFF. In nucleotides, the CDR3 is TGCAGTCCAAAAGAGGGATATGAGCAGTTCTTC.

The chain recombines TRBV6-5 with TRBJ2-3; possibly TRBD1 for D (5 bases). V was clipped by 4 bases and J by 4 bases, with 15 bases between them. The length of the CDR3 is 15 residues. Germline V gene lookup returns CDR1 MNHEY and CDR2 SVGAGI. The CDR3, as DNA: TGTGCCAGCAGTTTATTTTTGGGGCGTGCAGATACGCAGTATTTT. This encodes CASSLFLGRADTQYF.

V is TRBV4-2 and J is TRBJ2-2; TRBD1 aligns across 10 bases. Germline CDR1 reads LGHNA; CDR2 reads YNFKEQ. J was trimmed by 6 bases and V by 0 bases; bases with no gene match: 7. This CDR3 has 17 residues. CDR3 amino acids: CASSQDPPGQGSGELFF. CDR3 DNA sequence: TGTGCCAGCAGCCAAGACCCACCGGGACAGGGGTCCGGGGAGCTGTTTTTT.

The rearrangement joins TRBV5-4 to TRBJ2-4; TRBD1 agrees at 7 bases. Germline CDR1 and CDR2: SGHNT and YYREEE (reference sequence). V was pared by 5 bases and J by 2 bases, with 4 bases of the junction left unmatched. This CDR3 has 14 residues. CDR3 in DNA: TGTGCCAGCAGGGAACAGGGGACCAAAAACATTCAGTACTTC. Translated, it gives CASREQGTKNIQYF. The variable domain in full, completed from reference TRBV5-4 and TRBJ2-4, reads ETGVTQSPTHLIKTRGQQVTLRCSSQSGHNTVSWYQQALGQGPQFIFQYYREEENGRGNFPPRFSGLQFPNYSSELNVNALELDDSALYLCASREQGTKNIQYFGAGTRLSVL.

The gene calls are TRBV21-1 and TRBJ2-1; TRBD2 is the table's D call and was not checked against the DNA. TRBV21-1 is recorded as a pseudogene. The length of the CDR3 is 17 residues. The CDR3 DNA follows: TGTGCCAGCAGCAAATATCGCGGGGCTAGACGAGGCAATGAGCAGTTCTTC. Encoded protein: CASSKYRGARRGNEQFF.

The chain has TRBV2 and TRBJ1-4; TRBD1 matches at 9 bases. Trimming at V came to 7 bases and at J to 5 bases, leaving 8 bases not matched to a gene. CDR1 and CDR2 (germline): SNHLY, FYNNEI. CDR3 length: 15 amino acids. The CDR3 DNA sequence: TGTGCCAGCAAGATCGTCGGGACAGGGAATGAAAAACTGTTTTTT. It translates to CASKIVGTGNEKLFF.

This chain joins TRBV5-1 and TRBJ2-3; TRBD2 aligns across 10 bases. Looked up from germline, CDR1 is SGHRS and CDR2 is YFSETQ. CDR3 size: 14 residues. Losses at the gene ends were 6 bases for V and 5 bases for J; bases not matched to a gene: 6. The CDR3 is CASTLAGAIDTQYF. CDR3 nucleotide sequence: TGCGCCAGCACCCTAGCGGGGGCGATAGATACGCAGTATTTT.

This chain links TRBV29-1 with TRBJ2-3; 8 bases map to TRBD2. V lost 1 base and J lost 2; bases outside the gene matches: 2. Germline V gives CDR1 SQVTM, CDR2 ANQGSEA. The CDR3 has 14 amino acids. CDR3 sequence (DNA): TGCAGCGTTGAAGGCGGGGGGAACACAGATACGCAGTATTTT. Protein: CSVEGGGNTDTQYF.

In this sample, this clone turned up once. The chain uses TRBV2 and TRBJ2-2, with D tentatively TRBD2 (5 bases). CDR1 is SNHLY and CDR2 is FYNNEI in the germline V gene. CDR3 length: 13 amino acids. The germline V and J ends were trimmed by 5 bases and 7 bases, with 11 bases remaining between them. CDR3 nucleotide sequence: TGTGCCAGCAGTATCGGGGTAGGCGGGGAGCTGTTTTTT. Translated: CASSIGVGGELFF.

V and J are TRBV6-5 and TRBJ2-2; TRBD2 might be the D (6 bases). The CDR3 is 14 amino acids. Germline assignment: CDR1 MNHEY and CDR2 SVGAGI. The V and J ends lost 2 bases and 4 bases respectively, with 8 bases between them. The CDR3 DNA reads TGTGCCAGCAGTTACGCGGGACCCACCGGGGAGCTGTTTTTT. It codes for CASSYAGPTGELFF.

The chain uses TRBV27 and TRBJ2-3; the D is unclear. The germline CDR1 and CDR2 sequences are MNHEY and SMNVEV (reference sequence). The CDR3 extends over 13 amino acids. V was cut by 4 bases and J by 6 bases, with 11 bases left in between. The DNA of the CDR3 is TGTGCCAGCAGTTCCCTCTCCGGGGATACGCAGTATTTT. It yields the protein CASSSLSGDTQYF.

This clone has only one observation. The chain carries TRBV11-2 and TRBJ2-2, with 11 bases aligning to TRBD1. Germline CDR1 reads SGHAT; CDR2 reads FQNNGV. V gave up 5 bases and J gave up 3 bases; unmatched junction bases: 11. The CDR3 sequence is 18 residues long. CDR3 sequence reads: CASSGWTGGGRYTGELFF. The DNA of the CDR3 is TGTGCCAGCAGCGGGTGGACAGGGGGCGGAAGGTACACCGGGGAGCTGTTTTTT.

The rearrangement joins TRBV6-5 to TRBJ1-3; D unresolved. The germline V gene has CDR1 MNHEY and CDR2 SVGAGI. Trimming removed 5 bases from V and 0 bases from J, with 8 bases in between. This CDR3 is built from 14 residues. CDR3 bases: TGTGCCAGCAGTCGACGGAGCTCTGGAAACACCATATATTTT. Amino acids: CASSRRSSGNTIYF.

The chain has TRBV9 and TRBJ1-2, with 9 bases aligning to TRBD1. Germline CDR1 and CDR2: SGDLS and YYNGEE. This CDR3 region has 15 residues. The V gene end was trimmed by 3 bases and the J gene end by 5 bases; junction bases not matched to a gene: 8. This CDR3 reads CASSETGGDRYGYTF. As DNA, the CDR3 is TGTGCCAGCAGCGAAACAGGGGGCGATCGGTATGGCTACACCTTC.

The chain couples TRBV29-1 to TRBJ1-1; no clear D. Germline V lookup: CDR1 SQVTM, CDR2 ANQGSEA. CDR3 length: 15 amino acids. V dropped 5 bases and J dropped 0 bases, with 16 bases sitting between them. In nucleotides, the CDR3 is TGCAGCGTTCTCGGCGACATCCTCATGAACACTGAAGCTTTCTTT. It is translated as CSVLGDILMNTEAFF.

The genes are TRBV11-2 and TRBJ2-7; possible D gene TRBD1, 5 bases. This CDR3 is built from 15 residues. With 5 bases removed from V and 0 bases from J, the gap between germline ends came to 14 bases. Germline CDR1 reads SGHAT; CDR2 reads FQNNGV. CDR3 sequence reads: CASSTDRRSSYEQYF. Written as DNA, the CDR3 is TGTGCCAGCAGCACCGACAGACGGAGCTCCTACGAGCAGTACTTC.

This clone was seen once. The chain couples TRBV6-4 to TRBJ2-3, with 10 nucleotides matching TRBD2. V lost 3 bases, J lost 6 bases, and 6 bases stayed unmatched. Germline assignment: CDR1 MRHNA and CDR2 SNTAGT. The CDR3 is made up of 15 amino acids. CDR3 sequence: CASSEGLAGVDTQYF. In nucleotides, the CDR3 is TGTGCCAGCAGTGAAGGTCTAGCGGGGGTGGATACGCAGTATTTT.

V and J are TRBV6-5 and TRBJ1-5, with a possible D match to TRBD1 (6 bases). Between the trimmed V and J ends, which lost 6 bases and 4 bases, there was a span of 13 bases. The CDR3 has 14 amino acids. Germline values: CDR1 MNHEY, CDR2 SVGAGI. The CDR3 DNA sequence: TGTGCCAGCAGCAGAGGGACAAGTAATCAGCCCCAGCATTTT. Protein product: CASSRGTSNQPQHF.

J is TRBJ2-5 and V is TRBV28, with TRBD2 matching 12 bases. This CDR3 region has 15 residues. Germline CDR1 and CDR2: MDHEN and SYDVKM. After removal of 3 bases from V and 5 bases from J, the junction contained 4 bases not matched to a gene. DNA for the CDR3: TGTGCCAGCAGTTTGCCCGGGACTAGCGGGGAGACCCAGTACTTC. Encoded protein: CASSLPGTSGETQYF.

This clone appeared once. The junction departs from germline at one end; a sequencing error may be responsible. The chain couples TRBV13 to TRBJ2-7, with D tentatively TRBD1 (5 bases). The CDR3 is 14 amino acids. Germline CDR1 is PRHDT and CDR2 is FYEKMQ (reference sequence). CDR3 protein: CASSSNRISYEQYF. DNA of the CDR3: TGTGCCAGCAGCAGTAACAGGATCTCCTACGAGCAGTATTTC.

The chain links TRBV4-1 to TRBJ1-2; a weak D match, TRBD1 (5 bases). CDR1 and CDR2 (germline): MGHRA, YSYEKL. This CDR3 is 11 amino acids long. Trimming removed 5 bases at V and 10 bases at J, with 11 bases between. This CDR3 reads CASSYGTAYTF. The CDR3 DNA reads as TGCGCCAGCAGCTACGGGACTGCCTACACCTTC.

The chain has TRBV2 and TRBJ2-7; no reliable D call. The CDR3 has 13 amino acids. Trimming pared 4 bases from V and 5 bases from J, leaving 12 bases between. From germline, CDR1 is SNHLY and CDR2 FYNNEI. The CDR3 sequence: CASSGQVMNEQYF. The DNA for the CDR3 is TGTGCCAGCAGTGGGCAGGTAATGAACGAGCAGTACTTC.

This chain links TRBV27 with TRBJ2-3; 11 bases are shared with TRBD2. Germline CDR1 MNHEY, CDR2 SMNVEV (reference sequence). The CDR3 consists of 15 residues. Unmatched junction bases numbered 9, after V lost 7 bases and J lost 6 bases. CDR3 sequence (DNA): TGTGCCAGCACCCTTAGCGGGGGGGCCCTTGATACGCAGTATTTT. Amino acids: CASTLSGGALDTQYF.